There are a few counts of the clone carrying this TCR beta chain. What it recognizes is unknown. The data belong to a study of CD8+ T cells in alopecia areata. Extraction and reverse transcription of RNA yielded cDNA as the sequencing template. Here immunoSEQ multiplex PCR was the method, and the copy in TCRdb shows in-frame clones only, minus some. The table lists over 100,000 clones, approximately 48% of them singletons. Broader study findings: The study found higher clonality in lesional than normal scalp, especially in alopecia totalis/universalis.

Peripheral blood and lesional scalp punch biopsies came from alopecia areata patients. This receptor was taken from a human donor with alopecia areata. This specimen consisted of CD8+ T cells sorted from blood, obtained at week 0.

CDR3 sequence: CASSYPAATNEKLFF. CDR3 nucleotide sequence: TGTGCCAGCAGTTACCCAGCGGCAACTAATGAAAAACTGTTTTTT. This chain links TRBV6-5 with TRBJ1-4; D uncertain. This CDR3 is built from 15 residues. V lost 2 bases and J 0 bases, leaving 7 bases between the germline ends. Germline CDR1 reads MNHEY; CDR2 reads SVGAGI.